Following are 27 T cell receptor beta chains from one sample sequenced in a study of blood T cell repertoires in COVID-19. Data came from immunoSEQ multiplex PCR; TCRdb stores just in-frame clones and leaves some out. Here the sample spans some 240,000 clones, around 90% being singletons. Material: peripheral blood. The receptors shown here come from a woman aged 60-75 years with COVID-19, enrolled during active disease.

The chain carries TRBV5-6 and TRBJ2-3, with 7 bases lining up with TRBD2. The germline V gene has CDR1 SGHDT and CDR2 YYEEEE. V gave up 2 bases and J gave up 5 bases; unmatched junction bases: 2. This CDR3 has 13 amino acids. CDR3 amino acids: CASSFGGEDTQYF. CDR3 in DNA: TGTGCCAGCAGCTTTGGGGGGGAAGATACGCAGTATTTT.

This clone was recorded only once. V gene TRBV9 combines with J gene TRBJ2-1; 8 bases match TRBD2. Trimming cost V 1 base and J 10 bases; bases outside gene matches: 10. Germline V gene data show CDR1 as SGDLS and CDR2 as YYNGEE. This CDR3 is built from 15 residues. In nucleotides, the CDR3 is TGTGCCAGCAGCGTAACGATAGCGGGGACAAGGGAGCAGTTCTTC. Its translation is CASSVTIAGTREQFF.

The chain combines TRBV7-8 with TRBJ2-7; possible D gene TRBD1, 6 bases. This CDR3 comprises 15 residues. CDR1 is SGHVS, CDR2 FQNEAQ, per germline. Trimming took off 0 bases at V and 4 bases at J, with 13 bases between the two ends. As DNA, the CDR3 is TGTGCCAGCAGCTTAGCCCCGACAGGAGTATACGAGCAGTACTTC. This gives the protein CASSLAPTGVYEQYF.

The J gene is TRBJ1-6, the V gene TRBV6-6, with unresolved D. This CDR3 has 15 residues. Germline-derived CDR1 and CDR2 are MNHNY and SVGAGI (reference sequence). The ends were cut back, 2 bases at V and 5 bases at J, with 10 bases in the middle. CDR3 region: CASSYGRPNNSPLHF. The DNA of the CDR3 is TGTGCCAGCAGTTACGGCAGGCCTAATAATTCACCCCTCCACTTT.

Worth noting for this clone: The same CDR3 also results from other DNA sequences found in this sample. The V gene is TRBV19, the J gene TRBJ1-4; 7 nucleotides agree with TRBD1. CDR1 and CDR2 (germline): LNHDA, SQIVND (reference sequence). CDR3 length: 15 residues. Germline trimming cut 6 bases from V and 5 bases from J; bases unmatched to any gene: 9. The CDR3 loop is CASSLRTGVNEKLFF. The CDR3 DNA reads as TGTGCCAGTAGCCTCCGCACAGGGGTAAATGAAAAACTGTTTTTT.

The chain recombines TRBV23-1 with TRBJ1-1, with no clear D. TRBV23-1 falls under the ORF class, with uncertain function. The CDR3 length is 15 residues. Trimming took 7 bases from V and 4 from J, leaving 19 bases between them. The CDR3 region is CASTPWTRRVTEAFF. The CDR3 nucleotides are TGCGCCAGCACTCCTTGGACTAGACGGGTCACTGAAGCTTTCTTT.

The V and J genes are TRBV11-2 and TRBJ1-4, with 8 nucleotides matching TRBD1. With 3 bases clipped from V and 5 bases from J, the junction kept 5 bases outside the gene matches. The CDR3 consists of 15 residues. Germline V gene sequence: CDR1 SGHAT, CDR2 FQNNGV. The DNA for the CDR3 is TGTGCCAGCAGCTTCGGACAGGGCGGCAATGAAAAACTGTTTTTT. It encodes CASSFGQGGNEKLFF.

The CDR3 nucleotides are TGCGCCAGCAGCTTCAGACTAGCGGGGAACACCGGGGAGCTGTTTTTT. This gives the protein CASSFRLAGNTGELFF. The gene calls are TRBV5-1 and TRBJ2-2; TRBD2 matches at 10 bases. V gave up 2 bases and J gave up 1 base; unmatched junction bases: 2. CDR3 length equals 16 residues. The germline V gene encodes CDR1 SGHRS and CDR2 YFSETQ.

The rearrangement links TRBV5-1 to TRBJ2-7; no clear D. CDR1 SGHRS and CDR2 YFSETQ come from the germline V gene. The CDR3 sequence is 8 residues long. Trimming took 2 bases from V and 12 from J, leaving 3 bases between them. For the CDR3, the DNA is TGCGCCAGCAGCTTTCTGTACTTC. Amino acid sequence: CASSFLYF.

The rearrangement uses TRBV6-5 and TRBJ1-2; no definite D call. The CDR3 contains 13 residues. V was shortened by 5 bases and J by 4 bases, with 11 bases between the two germline ends. Germline V gives CDR1 MNHEY, CDR2 SVGAGI. This CDR3 reads CASSISYAYGYTF. In DNA, the CDR3 is TGTGCCAGCAGTATTTCCTATGCCTATGGCTACACCTTC.

The J gene is TRBJ1-5, the V gene TRBV18; tentatively, D is TRBD1 (5 bases). From germline, CDR1 is KGHSH and CDR2 LQKENI. V lost 2 bases, J lost 3 bases, and 11 bases lay in between. The CDR3 contains 15 residues. The CDR3 DNA follows: TGTGCCAGCTCACCATCGCGGGGCATCAATCAGCCCCAGCATTTT. The encoded protein is CASSPSRGINQPQHF.

The chain links TRBV7-9 to TRBJ1-2, with a possible D match to TRBD1 (6 bases). Germline V lookup: CDR1 SEHNR, CDR2 FQNEAQ (reference sequence). This CDR3 is built from 13 residues. The V and J ends lost 1 base and 7 bases respectively, with 10 bases between them. The CDR3 region is CASSLDRVAGYTF. The CDR3 bases are TGTGCCAGCAGCTTAGACAGGGTCGCTGGCTACACCTTC. The full variable domain, its missing parts supplied by reference TRBV7-9 and TRBJ1-2, is DTGVSQNPRHKITKRGQNVTFRCDPISEHNRLYWYRQTLGQGPEFLTYFQNEAQLEKSRLLSDRFSAERPKGSFSTLEIQRTEQGDSAMYLCASSLDRVAGYTFGSGTRLTVV.

This clone was found a few times. Other DNA sequences from this sample encode an identical CDR3 as well. This chain links TRBV11-2 with TRBJ1-1; unclear D gene. The CDR3 is made up of 13 amino acids. The V and J ends lost 0 bases and 3 bases respectively, with 5 bases between them. CDR1 is SGHAT and CDR2 is FQNNGV in the germline V gene. For the CDR3, the DNA is TGTGCCAGCAGCTTAGATCGCGACACTGAAGCTTTCTTT. This codes for CASSLDRDTEAFF.

In this sample, this clone turned up once. The chain employs TRBV20-1 and TRBJ1-1; the D gene is possibly TRBD1 (6 bases). V lost 3 bases, J lost 9 bases, and 11 bases lay in between. Germline V CDR1 and CDR2: DFQATT, SNEGSKA (reference sequence). The CDR3 is 11 residues long. DNA of the CDR3: TGCAGTGCTAGTGACGGACAGAAAGCTTTCTTT. Protein product: CSASDGQKAFF.

The V call is TRBV5-4, the J call TRBJ1-1; D uncertain. The CDR3 runs 14 residues. Trimming took 0 bases from V and 2 from J, leaving 8 bases between them. Germline CDR1 is SGHNT and CDR2 is YYREEE (reference sequence). The CDR3 nucleotides are TGTGCCAGCAGCTTGGCAGGTGATAACACTGAAGCTTTCTTT. Protein product: CASSLAGDNTEAFF.

The CDR3 coding sequence is TGTGCCAGCCGCGGCAGGGAGCGGGGGTCCTACAATGAGCAGTTCTTC. Its protein is CASRGRERGSYNEQFF. J is TRBJ2-1 and V is TRBV6-6; 8 bases are shared with TRBD2. The germline CDR1 and CDR2 sequences are MNHNY and SVGAGI (reference sequence). With V trimmed by 8 bases and J by 1 base, 10 bases remained unmatched. This CDR3 has 16 amino acids.

This chain joins TRBV5-6 and TRBJ2-5; tentative D call: TRBD2 (5 bases). Germline values: CDR1 SGHDT, CDR2 YYEEEE. This CDR3 contains 15 residues. With 3 bases removed from V and 5 bases from J, the gap between germline ends came to 17 bases. This CDR3 reads CASSYGQGGGETQYF. The CDR3 DNA is TGTGCCAGCAGCTATGGCCAAGGAGGTGGGGAGACCCAGTACTTC.

The genes are TRBV7-2 and TRBJ1-5; D is uncertain. The germline gives CDR1 SGHTA, CDR2 FQGNSA. The CDR3 loop spans 14 amino acids. Trimming stripped 5 bases from V and 1 base from J, with 9 bases between. The CDR3 bases are TGTGCCAGCAGCCCAAACAGAAGCAATCAGCCCCAGCATTTT. Protein sequence: CASSPNRSNQPQHF.

The V and J genes are TRBV7-9 and TRBJ1-2; 8 nucleotides line up with TRBD1. Germline V lookup: CDR1 SEHNR, CDR2 FQNEAQ (reference sequence). The CDR3 length is 12 residues. The trim removed 7 bases at V and 4 bases at J, leaving 2 bases unmatched. CDR3 coding DNA: TGTGCCAGCAACGGACAGGGCTATGGCTACACCTTC. This encodes CASNGQGYGYTF.

V usage is TRBV5-1 and J usage is TRBJ2-7; TRBD2 is a possible D gene (5 bases). V was shortened by 4 bases and J by 4 bases, with 18 bases between the two germline ends. Germline loops: CDR1 SGHRS, CDR2 YFSETQ. The CDR3 has 15 amino acids. As DNA, the CDR3 is TGCGCCAGCAGCCGTAGGACTCGTAACGATTACGAGCAGTACTTC. As protein: CASSRRTRNDYEQYF.

The chain is built from TRBV20-1 and TRBJ2-7; maybe TRBD1 (6 bases). Looked up from germline, CDR1 is DFQATT and CDR2 is SNEGSKA (reference sequence). There are 11 residues in the CDR3. The V end lost 7 bases, the J end lost 3 bases, and 10 bases lay between the germline ends. As DNA, the CDR3 is TGCAGTGTCAACAGGGACTACGAGCAGTACTTC. Residues: CSVNRDYEQYF.

This sequence joins TRBV6-2 or TRBV6-3 and TRBJ1-6; D unresolved. This CDR3 comprises 19 residues. Trimming stripped 0 bases from V and 9 bases from J, with 24 bases between. Germline V gene sequence: CDR1 MNHEY, CDR2 SVGEGT. The CDR3 reads CASSYSTRVLLGEVSPLHF. In DNA, the CDR3 is TGTGCCAGCAGTTACTCTACCCGGGTACTCTTGGGTGAAGTTTCACCCCTCCACTTT.

The chain uses TRBV29-1 and TRBJ1-2; weak D call: TRBD1 (5 bases). The CDR3 is 12 residues long. Germline CDR1 is SQVTM and CDR2 is ANQGSEA. V dropped 1 base and J dropped 11 bases, with 14 bases sitting between them. CDR3 loop: CSVEGGRTGYTF. The CDR3 DNA reads TGCAGCGTTGAAGGGGGCAGGACCGGTTACACCTTC.

This sequence joins TRBV5-1 and TRBJ2-4; D is possibly TRBD1 (5 bases). CDR1 and CDR2 from the germline V gene are SGHRS and YFSETQ. The CDR3 covers 14 residues. V was pared by 5 bases and J by 7 bases, with 16 bases between. The DNA of the CDR3 is TGCGCCAGCAGTCAGGGATTTGTGAGGAACATTCAGTACTTC. Residues: CASSQGFVRNIQYF.

The chain carries TRBV20-1 and TRBJ2-1; D perhaps matches TRBD1 (5 bases). Germline V gene sequence: CDR1 DFQATT, CDR2 SNEGSKA (reference sequence). This CDR3 region has 13 residues. V was clipped by 3 bases and J by 6 bases, with 12 bases between them. CDR3 nucleotides: TGCAGTGCTAGTAAGGGGATGGGCAATGAGCAGTTCTTC. Protein sequence: CSASKGMGNEQFF.

This chain uses TRBV21-1 with TRBJ2-2; the D call in the table, TRBD1, was not verified against the DNA. TRBV21-1 is an annotated pseudogene. This CDR3 region has 15 residues. The CDR3 nucleotides are TGTGCCAGCAGCACTTGGACAGGGGACACCGGGGAGCTGTTTTTT. It translates to CASSTWTGDTGELFF.

The table lists this clone with a count of one. The J gene is TRBJ1-2, the V gene TRBV4-3; TRBD1 matches at 7 bases. V lost 4 bases and J lost 4; bases outside the gene matches: 9. In germline, CDR1 is LGHNA, CDR2 YSLEER. There are 15 residues in the CDR3. For the CDR3, the DNA is TGCGCCAGCAGCCGCGGGACAGTACAATCCTATGGCTACACCTTC. Protein: CASSRGTVQSYGYTF.